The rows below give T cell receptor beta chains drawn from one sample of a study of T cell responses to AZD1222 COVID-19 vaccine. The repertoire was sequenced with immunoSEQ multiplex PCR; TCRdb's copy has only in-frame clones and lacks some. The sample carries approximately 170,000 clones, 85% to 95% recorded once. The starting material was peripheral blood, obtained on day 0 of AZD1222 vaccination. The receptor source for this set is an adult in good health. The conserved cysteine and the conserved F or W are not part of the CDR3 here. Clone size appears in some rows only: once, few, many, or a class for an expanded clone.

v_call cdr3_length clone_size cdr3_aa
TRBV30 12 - AGGVADPYNEQF
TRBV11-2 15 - ASSVGTSGTTYNEQF
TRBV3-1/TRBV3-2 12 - ASSQGPGSTEAF
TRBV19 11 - ASNGGGADTQY
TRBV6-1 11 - ASREQGRTEAF
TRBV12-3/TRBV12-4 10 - ASSLRMTEAF
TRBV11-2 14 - ASSSGAGTGAYEQY
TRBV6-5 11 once ATIQGPNQPQH
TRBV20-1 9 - SARADYEQY
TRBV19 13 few ASRPDRSSGNTIY
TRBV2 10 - ASNPLNQPQH
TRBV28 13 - ASSLTSGGQETQY
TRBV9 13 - ASSVAGGSSYEQY
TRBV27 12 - ASSLWTSTGELF
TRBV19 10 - ASSMSTYGYT
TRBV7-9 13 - ASSSQGQGAGEQY
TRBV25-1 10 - ASSGTGPGYT
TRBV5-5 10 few ASSPQGYEQY
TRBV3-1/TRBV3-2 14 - ASSQVEQKSNYGYT
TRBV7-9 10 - ASSEGVYEQY
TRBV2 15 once ASSEETTGTGTSPLH
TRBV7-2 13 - ASSLATGGLGTQY
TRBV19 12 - ASRRPGQWEKLF
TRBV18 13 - ASSPRGQNNSPLH
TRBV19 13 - ASRIPGQGAGEQF
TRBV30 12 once AWSDLIPSSEQY
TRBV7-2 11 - ASSLSFLEKLF
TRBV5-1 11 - ASSLGEGTEAF
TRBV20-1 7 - STRSGYT
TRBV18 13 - ASSWDRGSNQPQH
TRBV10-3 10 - AISGGDIEAF
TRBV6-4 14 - AGGTPTSGVVCEQY
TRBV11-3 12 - ASSLTGATGELF
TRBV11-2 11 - ASSLAGTDTQY
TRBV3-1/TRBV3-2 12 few ASSRQVGDEKLF
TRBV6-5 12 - ASTVPSFNYEQY
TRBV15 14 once ATSRGEGTANQPQH
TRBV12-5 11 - ASGPNRNTEAF
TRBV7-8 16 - ASSLIKAAGDRTDTQY
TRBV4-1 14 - ASSQDLAGGNYGYT